The 32 T cell receptor beta chains reported below all come from one sample, sequenced in a study of T cells in Graves' hyperthyroidism and ophthalmopathy (dated by TCRdb to about 2019). Library prep was done by multiplex PCR. The reads were generated on an Illumina HiSeq 2000. The TCR beta CDR3 regions were amplified from RNA transcripts. For the first round of RT-PCR on the TCR CDR3, the HTBI primer set was used together with the Qiagen OneStep RT-PCR kit. TCRdb reprocessing: public reads trimmed at Q25 with fastp, clones called with MiXCR, in-frame beta chains kept. Here each entry gathers all rows of one CDR3 protein and keeps the most common genes and DNA. The sample profile shows about 700,000 distinct CDR3 sequences; around 13% of them were found once. The top ten clonotypes cover roughly 10% of the sample. Sequencing used blood. The source of these receptors is a woman between 18 and 29 years old with Graves' hyperthyroidism.

The table lists this clonotype with a few counts. This rearrangement joins TRBV2 to TRBJ1-2; weak D call: TRBD1 (5 bases). Per the germline V gene, CDR1 is SNHLY and CDR2 is FYNNEI. Trimming pared 9 bases from V and 3 bases from J, leaving 11 bases between. The CDR3 extends over 12 amino acids. CDR3 protein: CARRQIDYGYTF. The DNA for the CDR3 is TGTGCCAGAAGACAGATCGACTATGGCTACACCTTC.

V usage is TRBV29-1 and J usage is TRBJ1-1; D is undetermined. The length of the CDR3 is 12 residues. Germline V gene lookup returns CDR1 SQVTM and CDR2 ANQGSEA. The V gene lost 6 bases and the J gene lost 0 bases, with 8 bases spanning the gap. CDR3 loop: CSVTAMNTEAFF. The CDR3 DNA reads TGCAGCGTCACAGCTATGAACACTGAAGCTTTCTTT.

This clonotype was observed at least ten times. CDR3 region: CASSQGFAGRKETQYF. Written as DNA, the CDR3 is TGCGCCAGCAGCCAAGGTTTCGCAGGGAGGAAGGAGACCCAGTACTTC. V usage is TRBV4-3 and J usage is TRBJ2-5; possible D gene TRBD2, 6 bases. V was pared by 1 base and J by 5 bases, with 17 bases between. The germline CDR1 and CDR2 sequences are LGHNA and YSLEER. This CDR3 comprises 16 residues.

This clonotype was seen repeatedly, ten times or more. The chain employs TRBV12-3 or TRBV12-4 and TRBJ2-7; 8 bases line up with TRBD1. J lost 9 bases, V lost 5 bases, and 12 bases had no gene match. The CDR3 runs to 14 residues. The CDR3 reads CASSKGQAPTGQYF. The CDR3 nucleotides are TGTGCCAGCAGTAAGGGACAGGCGCCTACGGGGCAGTACTTC.

The J gene is TRBJ2-2, the V gene TRBV20-1; TRBD2 matches 12 bases. In germline, CDR1 is DFQATT, CDR2 SNEGSKA (reference sequence). V lost 2 bases, J lost 3 bases, and 4 bases stayed unmatched. The CDR3 has 16 amino acids. CDR3 DNA: TGCAGTGCTAGAAAACTAGCGGGAGGCTACACCGGGGAGCTGTTTTTT. As protein: CSARKLAGGYTGELFF.

Remarks on this clonotype: One base away lies a much larger clone, so this may be a sequencing read error. The rearrangement links TRBV27 to TRBJ2-7, with 9 bases aligning to TRBD2. Losses at the gene ends were 4 bases for V and 7 bases for J; bases not matched to a gene: 8. This CDR3 comprises 14 residues. Germline-derived CDR1 and CDR2 are MNHEY and SMNVEV (reference sequence). The CDR3 here is CASSSPSGMGEQYF. CDR3 nucleotides: TGTGCCAGCAGTTCACCTAGCGGGATGGGGGAGCAGTACTTC.

The sample holds a few counts of this clonotype. The V gene is TRBV7-2, the J gene TRBJ2-1; possible D gene TRBD2, 6 bases. There are 19 residues in the CDR3. The germline V gene encodes CDR1 SGHTA and CDR2 FQGNSA. V lost 5 bases, J lost 2 bases, and 25 bases lay in between. This chain's CDR3 is CASSRSLGLARIPYNEQFF. The CDR3 DNA follows: TGTGCCAGCAGCCGAAGTTTAGGGCTAGCGCGAATTCCCTACAATGAGCAGTTCTTC.

This clonotype has a count of ten or more. The CDR3 spells CASSIRGTVSSYEQYF. The CDR3 DNA reads as TGTGCCAGCAGTATTCGCGGGACAGTCTCTTCCTACGAGCAGTACTTC. The chain links TRBV27 to TRBJ2-7; perhaps TRBD1 as D (7 bases). The CDR3 consists of 16 residues. V dropped 5 bases and J dropped 1 base, with 18 bases sitting between them. Per germline, CDR1 MNHEY and CDR2 SMNVEV (reference sequence).

This clonotype has ten or more counts. The gene calls are TRBV30 and TRBJ1-2; 10 bases are shared with TRBD1. Germline V gene data show CDR1 as GTSNPN and CDR2 as SVGIG (reference sequence). V dropped 2 bases and J dropped 6; count of bases not matched to a gene: 3. The CDR3 length is 13 residues. The CDR3 here is CAWSQGTGDGYTF. In nucleotides, the CDR3 is TGTGCCTGGAGTCAAGGGACAGGGGATGGCTACACCTTC.

CDR3: CASSTHSGANVLTF. The CDR3 nucleotides are TGTGCCAGCAGCACTCACTCTGGGGCCAACGTCCTGACTTTC. This rearrangement joins TRBV11-3 to TRBJ2-6; D gene uncertain. CDR1 SGHNT and CDR2 YENEEA come from the germline V gene. The V and J ends lost 5 bases and 0 bases respectively, with 5 bases between them. This CDR3 has 14 amino acids.

This clonotype showed up just a few times. The chain uses TRBV6-4 and TRBJ2-3; D is uncertain. This CDR3 is 12 amino acids long. Trimming removed 6 bases at V and 4 bases at J, with 8 bases between. Germline V gene data show CDR1 as MRHNA and CDR2 as SNTAGT. The CDR3 spells CASSRVPDTQYF. In DNA, the CDR3 is TGTGCCAGCAGCAGAGTCCCAGATACGCAGTATTTT.

In its sample, this clonotype was seen a few times. The V call is TRBV6-2 or TRBV6-3, the J call TRBJ1-3; the D is unclear. Germline V gives CDR1 MNHEY, CDR2 SVGEGT. V was trimmed by 0 bases and J by 0 bases, leaving 12 bases between them. The length of the CDR3 is 17 residues. CDR3 region: CASSYSIAANSGNTIYF. The CDR3 DNA reads as TGTGCCAGCAGTTACTCGATCGCGGCGAACTCTGGAAACACCATATATTTT.

Only a few counts were recorded for this clonotype. The rearrangement links TRBV7-6 to TRBJ1-5, with D hard to call. The CDR3 totals 13 residues. Trimming took 5 bases from V and 5 from J, leaving 10 bases between them. Germline assignment: CDR1 SGHVS and CDR2 FNYEAQ. The CDR3 DNA is TGTGCCAGCAGCCGCAGCCCAGATCAGCCCCAGCATTTT. It translates to CASSRSPDQPQHF.

Ten or more counts support this clonotype. The J gene is TRBJ2-3, the V gene TRBV11-3; TRBD1 is a possible D gene (6 bases). The V gene's germline CDR1 is SGHNT and CDR2 YENEEA. Trimming cost V 0 bases and J 4 bases, with 11 bases left between them. There are 15 residues in the CDR3. In DNA, the CDR3 is TGTGCCAGCAGCTTAGACGCGTCAGGGGCAGATACGCAGTATTTT. As protein: CASSLDASGADTQYF.

Many counts were recorded for this clonotype. The chain links TRBV7-9 to TRBJ2-3; 8 bases align to TRBD1. From germline, CDR1 is SEHNR and CDR2 FQNEAQ (reference sequence). J was trimmed by 6 bases and V by 3 bases; bases with no gene match: 8. This CDR3 has 15 residues. The CDR3 DNA follows: TGTGCCAGCAGCTTGGTGCAGGGGGCGACGGATACGCAGTATTTT. Translating gives CASSLVQGATDTQYF.

V and J are TRBV27 and TRBJ2-1, with 8 bases identical to TRBD1. V lost 9 bases, J lost 0 bases, and 7 bases stayed unmatched. The CDR3 consists of 15 residues. Per the germline V gene, CDR1 is MNHEY and CDR2 is SMNVEV (reference sequence). CDR3 in amino acids: CASGQGRSSYNEQFF. The CDR3 DNA reads TGTGCCAGTGGACAGGGTCGAAGCTCCTACAATGAGCAGTTCTTC.

The V call is TRBV29-1, the J call TRBJ2-1; D might be TRBD2 (6 bases). In germline, CDR1 is SQVTM, CDR2 ANQGSEA. The V end lost 8 bases, the J end lost 4 bases, and 18 bases lay between the germline ends. CDR3 length: 14 residues. The CDR3 loop reads CSLDGGTNYNEQFF. CDR3 nucleotides: TGCAGCCTGGATGGAGGGACCAATTACAATGAGCAGTTCTTC.

Only a few counts were recorded for this clonotype. The rearrangement links TRBV30 to TRBJ1-2; D is perhaps TRBD1 (5 bases). This CDR3 has 19 residues. Per the germline V gene, CDR1 is GTSNPN and CDR2 is SVGIG (reference sequence). V was shortened by 0 bases and J by 2 bases, with 25 bases between the two germline ends. The CDR3, as DNA: TGTGCCTGGAGTGTACAACCGGGGACCCCCTCGGGGAAGAACTATGGCTACACCTTC. It translates to CAWSVQPGTPSGKNYGYTF.

As regards this clonotype: A read error may be the cause here, since a much bigger clone is one base away. The chain joins TRBV5-1 to TRBJ2-7, with 13 nucleotides matching TRBD2. The CDR3 sequence is 17 residues long. After removal of 0 bases from V and 7 bases from J, the junction contained 10 bases not matched to a gene. In germline, CDR1 is SGHRS, CDR2 YFSETQ. CDR3 residues: CASSLARTSGSTDEQYF. The DNA of the CDR3 is TGCGCCAGCAGCTTGGCCCGGACTAGCGGGAGTACGGATGAGCAGTACTTC.

Comment on this clonotype: A much larger clone differs from this one at a single base, so this may be a read error. The V and J genes are TRBV7-9 and TRBJ2-7; weak D call: TRBD1 (7 bases). The CDR3 consists of 18 residues. Germline V gene sequence: CDR1 SEHNR, CDR2 FQNEAQ (reference sequence). V shed 0 bases and J shed 6 bases, with 24 bases lying between them. CDR3 loop: CASSLAKRRRGALGEQYF. The DNA of the CDR3 is TGTGCCAGCAGCTTAGCGAAGCGGCGCAGGGGGGCCCTCGGCGAGCAGTACTTC.

Many counts were recorded for this clonotype. The chain is built from TRBV18 and TRBJ2-3; D is possibly TRBD1 or TRBD2 (7 bases each). The CDR3 consists of 16 residues. With 0 bases removed from V and 4 bases from J, the gap between germline ends came to 14 bases. Germline V gives CDR1 KGHSH, CDR2 LQKENI. This CDR3 reads CASSPPGGGASDTQYF. CDR3 sequence (DNA): TGTGCCAGCTCACCACCGGGAGGGGGCGCGTCAGATACGCAGTATTTT.

Points on this clonotype: A single base separates this from a much larger clone, so it may be a read error. The V and J genes are TRBV28 and TRBJ2-7, with 9 bases fitting TRBD1. The DNA end is a closer match to TRBJ2-1, so the J assignment may be wrong. The CDR3 is 14 residues long. Germline V gene sequence: CDR1 MDHEN, CDR2 SYDVKM. DNA of the CDR3: TGTGCCAGTAGTACTGACAGGGGGTACTACGAGCAGTTCTTC. It specifies CASSTDRGYYEQFF.

Notes on this clonotype: This sequence may be a read error, since a much larger clone differs from it by one base. This sequence joins TRBV7-8 and TRBJ1-1; TRBD1 agrees at 9 bases. Germline CDR1 and CDR2: SGHVS and FQNEAQ. This CDR3 spans 14 amino acids. DNA of the CDR3: TGTGCCATCAGCGCACAGGGGGCGTTGACTGAAGCTTTCTTT. This encodes CAISAQGALTEAFF.

This clonotype has a count of ten or more. The rearrangement joins TRBV6-1 to TRBJ1-1; 11 nucleotides align to TRBD1. The length of the CDR3 is 14 residues. V was pared by 6 bases and J by 10 bases, with 10 bases of the junction left unmatched. CDR1 and CDR2 (germline): MNHNS, SASEGT. The CDR3 DNA sequence: TGTGCCAGCAGAGACAGGGACAGGGGGTCAAGAGCTTTCTTT. Translating it yields CASRDRDRGSRAFF.

This clonotype was counted at least ten times. V and J are TRBV5-1 and TRBJ2-7; TRBD2 matches 12 bases. CDR3 length: 14 residues. Trimming removed 1 base from V and 7 bases from J; junction bases left unmatched: 3. Per germline, CDR1 SGHRS and CDR2 YFSETQ. The chain's CDR3 is CASSLLAGGQEQYF. The CDR3 region has the DNA TGCGCCAGCAGCTTGCTAGCGGGAGGGCAGGAGCAGTACTTC.

This clonotype was seen ten or more times. The chain is built from TRBV9 and TRBJ2-3; a weak D match, TRBD2 (6 bases). V was pared by 4 bases and J by 2 bases, with 20 bases between. Germline CDR1 SGDLS, CDR2 YYNGEE. The CDR3 loop spans 17 amino acids. The CDR3 DNA follows: TGTGCCAGCAGCATCGATGCCATTAGCGGTAACACAGATACGCAGTATTTT. Its translation is CASSIDAISGNTDTQYF.

As regards this clonotype: Lacking the conserved final phenylalanine or tryptophan, this CDR3 likely reflects a read error. V gene TRBV11-2 combines with J gene TRBJ2-1; D not resolved. This CDR3 comprises 12 residues. Germline CDR1 and CDR2: SGHAT and FQNNGV. V lost 4 bases to trimming and J lost 8 bases, with 9 bases between them. CDR3 loop: CASSSLEYEQFL. The CDR3 bases are TGTGCCAGCAGCTCCCTGGAGTATGAGCAGTTCCTC.

The chain has TRBV6-5 and TRBJ1-1, with D possibly being TRBD1 (5 bases). The V and J ends lost 2 bases and 6 bases respectively, with 16 bases between them. CDR3 length equals 15 residues. Looked up from germline, CDR1 is MNHEY and CDR2 is SVGAGI. The CDR3, as DNA: TGTGCCAGCAGTTACCAACCAACCCGACAGTCTGAAGCTTTCTTT. It codes for CASSYQPTRQSEAFF.

This clonotype was recorded a few times. The chain joins TRBV27 to TRBJ2-5; D unresolved. The length of the CDR3 is 15 residues. V was clipped by 5 bases and J by 5 bases, with 18 bases between them. Looked up from germline, CDR1 is MNHEY and CDR2 is SMNVEV (reference sequence). For the CDR3, the DNA is TGTGCCAGCAGTCCTACCCTATTCCTCGGGGAGACCCAGTACTTC. Protein: CASSPTLFLGETQYF.

This clonotype was observed many times. This chain uses TRBV20-1 with TRBJ1-4; D might be TRBD1 (5 bases). Germline CDR1 DFQATT, CDR2 SNEGSKA (reference sequence). Between the trimmed V and J ends, which lost 3 bases and 6 bases, there was a span of 17 bases. This CDR3 has 15 residues. This chain's CDR3 is CSARIPGTVDEKLFF. The CDR3 DNA reads as TGCAGTGCTAGGATCCCCGGGACCGTTGATGAAAAACTGTTTTTT.

The table lists this clonotype with many counts. J is TRBJ2-4 and V is TRBV7-9; D not certain. The CDR3 loop spans 15 amino acids. Looked up from germline, CDR1 is SEHNR and CDR2 is FQNEAQ (reference sequence). Trimming took off 5 bases at V and 2 bases at J, with 13 bases between the two ends. The CDR3 protein is CASSGVGVPKNIQYF. In DNA, the CDR3 is TGTGCCAGCAGCGGCGTTGGGGTCCCCAAAAACATTCAGTACTTC.

This clonotype was observed many times. The J gene is TRBJ2-3, the V gene TRBV28, with 14 bases fitting TRBD2. Germline V lookup: CDR1 MDHEN, CDR2 SYDVKM. The CDR3 is made up of 14 amino acids. V was pared by 4 bases and J by 9 bases, with 3 bases of the junction left unmatched. The CDR3 DNA reads as TGTGCCAGCAGTTGGACTAGCGGGAGGAGGACGCAGTATTTT. Translation: CASSWTSGRRTQYF. Supplemented by reference TRBV28 and TRBJ2-3, the full variable domain reads DVKVTQSSRYLVKRTGEKVFLECVQDMDHENMFWYRQDPGLGLRLIYFSYDVKMKEKGDIPEGYSVSREKKERFSLILESASTNQTSMYLCASSWTSGRRTQYFGPGTRLTVL.